The 9 T cell receptor beta chains given below trace back to one sample, sequenced in a study of post-analysis software for immune sequencing data (dated by TCRdb to 2015 to 2017). Here is what the overall study found, with its caveats: Significantly higher frequencies in patients than in controls were found for a handful of TRBV segments, including TRBV5-6, TRBV5-1 and TRBV20-1.

Library preparation used PCR. The sequencing machine was an Illumina HiSeq 2500. Unique molecular identifiers were incorporated into TCR beta cDNA libraries to reduce PCR and sequencing biases. TCRdb redid the processing of the public reads, applying fastp at Q25 and MiXCR, and retained in-frame beta chains. A single entry per CDR3 protein holds the most common genes and DNA from its merged rows. This sample gives some 260,000 distinct CDR3 sequences in total; 35% to 40% of them show up just once. The ten largest clones represent under 5.5% of the sample. Their antigens remain unidentified. The sample was blood. Source of these receptors: a girl between 10 and 17 years old with multiple sclerosis.

Many counts were recorded for this clonotype. The chain carries TRBV7-9 and TRBJ1-2; TRBD1 is a possible D gene (6 bases). Per germline, CDR1 SEHNR and CDR2 FQNEAQ (reference sequence). The CDR3 is 13 residues long. Trimming left V 4 bases short and J 8 bases short, with 14 bases between. For the CDR3, the DNA is TGTGCCAGCAGCTCGGAAAACAGGGACGGCTACACCTTC. Translating it yields CASSSENRDGYTF.

In its sample, this clonotype was seen a few times. This chain links TRBV12-3 or TRBV12-4 with TRBJ1-4, with 8 bases aligning to TRBD1. J gave up 10 bases and V 9 bases, and 10 bases lay outside the gene matches. The CDR3 is 13 amino acids. CDR3 protein: CASRNRGDGKLFF. CDR3 nucleotides: TGTGCCAGTAGGAACAGGGGGGACGGAAAACTGTTTTTT.

This clonotype was recorded a few times. V and J are TRBV5-5 and TRBJ2-3; the D gene is possibly TRBD1 (5 bases). The V and J ends lost 3 bases and 1 base respectively, with 12 bases between them. CDR1 SGHKS and CDR2 YYEKEE come from the germline V gene (reference sequence). The CDR3 runs to 15 residues. The CDR3 sequence: CASSSALGGTDTQYF. CDR3 sequence (DNA): TGTGCCAGCAGCTCCGCTCTAGGGGGCACAGATACGCAGTATTTT. Variable domain in full (rest from reference TRBV5-5 and TRBJ2-3): DAGVTQSPTHLIKTRGQQVTLRCSPISGHKSVSWYQQVLGQGPQFIFQYYEKEERGRGNFPDRFSARQFPNYSSELNVNALLLGDSALYLCASSSALGGTDTQYFGPGTRLTVL.

The table lists this clonotype with many counts. V gene TRBV4-2 combines with J gene TRBJ1-2; no clear D. V dropped 0 bases and J dropped 8 bases, with 10 bases sitting between them. CDR1 is LGHNA and CDR2 is YNFKEQ in the germline V gene. This CDR3 is 13 amino acids long. The CDR3, as DNA: TGTGCCAGCAGCCAAGATGAGATGAACGGCTACACCTTC. It yields the protein CASSQDEMNGYTF.

This clonotype was recorded at least ten times. The chain couples TRBV29-1 to TRBJ1-2, with D possibly being TRBD1 (5 bases). The germline CDR1 and CDR2 sequences are SQVTM and ANQGSEA. The CDR3 has 14 residues. V was cut by 4 bases and J by 8 bases, with 20 bases left in between. The CDR3 sequence is CSVGAPRDARGYTF. The CDR3 DNA reads as TGCAGCGTTGGGGCCCCCAGGGACGCCAGGGGCTACACCTTC.

This clonotype has ten or more counts. The chain is built from TRBV20-1 and TRBJ2-7; D not resolved. CDR3 length: 13 amino acids. Germline CDR1 is DFQATT and CDR2 is SNEGSKA (reference sequence). V lost 4 bases and J lost 0, with 10 bases in between. The CDR3, as DNA: TGCAGTGCTAAAGATTACAGCTCCTACGAGCAGTACTTC. It is translated as CSAKDYSSYEQYF.

Ten or more counts support this clonotype. J is TRBJ1-5 and V is TRBV19; D gene unclear. Germline V gene sequence: CDR1 LNHDA, CDR2 SQIVND (reference sequence). Trimming took 10 bases from V and 5 from J, leaving 9 bases between them. This CDR3 is 11 amino acids long. CDR3 DNA sequence: TGTGCCACCGGGGTTTATCAGCCCCAGCATTTT. It specifies CATGVYQPQHF.

Regarding this clonotype: Mismatch with germline at one junction end may stem from a read error. The V and J genes are TRBV7-9 and TRBJ2-1; TRBD2 is a possible D gene (6 bases). The germline V gene encodes CDR1 SEHNR and CDR2 FQNEAQ (reference sequence). The CDR3 covers 15 residues. DNA of the CDR3: TGCGCCAGCAGTCCACGGGCTAGCGTGAGTAATGAGCAGTTCTTC. This sequence encodes CASSPRASVSNEQFF.

At least ten counts were recorded for this clonotype. The chain joins TRBV11-2 to TRBJ1-6, with no clear D. Germline assignment: CDR1 SGHAT and CDR2 FQNNGV. V lost 0 bases and J 6 bases, leaving 9 bases between the germline ends. The CDR3 totals 15 residues. CDR3 residues: CASSLDPASNSPLHF. CDR3 in DNA: TGTGCCAGCAGCTTAGATCCAGCTTCTAATTCACCCCTCCACTTT.